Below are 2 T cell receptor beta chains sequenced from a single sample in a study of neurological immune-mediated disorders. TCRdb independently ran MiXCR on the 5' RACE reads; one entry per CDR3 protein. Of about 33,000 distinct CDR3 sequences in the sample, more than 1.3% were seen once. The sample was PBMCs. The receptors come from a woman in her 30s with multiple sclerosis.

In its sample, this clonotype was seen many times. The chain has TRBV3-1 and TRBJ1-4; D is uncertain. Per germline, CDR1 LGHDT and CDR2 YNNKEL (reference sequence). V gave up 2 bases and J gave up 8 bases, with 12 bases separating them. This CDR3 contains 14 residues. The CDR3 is CASSQRLGHEKLFF. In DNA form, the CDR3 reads TGTGCCAGCAGCCAACGTCTTGGGCACGAAAAACTGTTTTTT.

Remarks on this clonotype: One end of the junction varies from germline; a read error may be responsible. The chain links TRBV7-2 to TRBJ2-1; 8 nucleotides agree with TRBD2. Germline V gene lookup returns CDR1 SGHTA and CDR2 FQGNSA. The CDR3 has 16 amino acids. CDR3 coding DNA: TGTGCCAGCAGCTTAGTAACCGGGACTAGATCAAATGAGAAGTTCTTC. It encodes CASSLVTGTRSNEKFF.